The 18 T cell receptor beta chains listed next were all sequenced from one sample in a study of CD4+ T cells in melanoma. Using immunoSEQ multiplex PCR, the repertoire was profiled, and TCRdb retains in-frame clones only, with some absent. The table lists more than 15,000 clones, 65% to 85% of them singletons. The material sequenced was cells from a culture (not recorded whether cultured in vitro). Every receptor here comes from a human donor with melanoma.

The genes are TRBV5-1 and TRBJ1-1; 7 nucleotides line up with TRBD1. The CDR3 is made up of 11 amino acids. The junction had 2 bases not matched to a gene; V was cut back by 4 bases and J by 8 bases. Germline CDR1 and CDR2: SGHRS and YFSETQ. CDR3 loop: CASSEGAEAFF. In DNA form, the CDR3 reads TGCGCCAGCAGCGAGGGGGCGGAAGCTTTCTTT.

The rearrangement uses TRBV5-4 and TRBJ1-2; 7 bases map to TRBD1. This CDR3 comprises 14 residues. The junction had 10 bases not matched to a gene; V was cut back by 4 bases and J by 7 bases. CDR1 and CDR2 from the germline V gene are SGHNT and YYREEE (reference sequence). In DNA, the CDR3 is TGTGCCAGCAGCACCCAAGGGGGCATCAGTGGCTACACCTTC. Translated, it gives CASSTQGGISGYTF.

This rearrangement joins TRBV30 to TRBJ2-1; 7 positions match TRBD1. The CDR3 is made up of 14 amino acids. With 1 base clipped from V and 4 bases from J, the junction kept 4 bases outside the gene matches. Germline assignment: CDR1 GTSNPN and CDR2 SVGIG (reference sequence). The chain's CDR3 is CAWSAGTAYNEQFF. As DNA, the CDR3 is TGTGCCTGGAGTGCCGGGACAGCATACAATGAGCAGTTCTTC.

The rearrangement joins TRBV14 to TRBJ2-7; no clear D gene. Trimming took 4 bases from V and 6 from J, leaving 13 bases between them. CDR1 SGHDN and CDR2 FVKESK come from the germline V gene. The CDR3 contains 13 residues. For the CDR3, the DNA is TGTGCCAGCAGCCTCCCCCTTGGCGGCGAGCAGTACTTC. This sequence encodes CASSLPLGGEQYF.

This chain connects TRBV11-2 to TRBJ2-3, with 9 bases matching TRBD2. V was pared by 3 bases and J by 4 bases, with 11 bases of the junction left unmatched. CDR3 length equals 17 residues. The germline V gene encodes CDR1 SGHAT and CDR2 FQNNGV. CDR3 sequence reads: CASSFDPAGGGADTQYF. DNA of the CDR3: TGTGCCAGCAGCTTCGACCCAGCGGGGGGTGGAGCAGATACGCAGTATTTT.

The chain uses TRBV7-9 and TRBJ2-3; no definite D call. Trimming stripped 2 bases from V and 5 bases from J, with 5 bases between. This CDR3 spans 12 amino acids. CDR1 is SEHNR, CDR2 FQNEAQ, per germline (reference sequence). CDR3 residues: CASSLTQDTQYF. The CDR3 DNA reads as TGTGCCAGCAGCTTAACCCAAGATACGCAGTATTTT.

This sequence joins TRBV7-3 and TRBJ2-7, with 8 bases identical to TRBD2. Germline V gene sequence: CDR1 SGHTA, CDR2 FQGTGA. Germline trimming cut 5 bases from V and 5 bases from J; bases unmatched to any gene: 11. The CDR3 has 15 amino acids. For the CDR3, the DNA is TGTGCCAGCAGCCCCCCCGGACTAGCCACCGACGAGCAGTACTTC. As protein: CASSPPGLATDEQYF. Full variable domain (remainder filled in from reference TRBV7-3 and TRBJ2-7): GAGVSQTPSNKVTEKGKYVELRCDPISGHTALYWYRQSLGQGPEFLIYFQGTGAADDSGLPNDRFFAVRPEGSVSTLKIQRTERGDSAVYLCASSPPGLATDEQYFGPGTRLTVT.

In this sample, this clone turned up a few times. The gene calls are TRBV19 and TRBJ2-5, with 10 bases identical to TRBD2. The length of the CDR3 is 14 residues. V shed 3 bases and J 5 bases; nucleotides not matched to a gene: 3. Germline loops: CDR1 LNHDA, CDR2 SQIVND (reference sequence). CDR3 loop: CASSMRLAGETQYF. CDR3 nucleotide sequence: TGTGCCAGTAGTATGCGACTAGCGGGCGAGACCCAGTACTTC.

This clone appeared a single time. The genes are TRBV12-5 and TRBJ2-3; 8 nucleotides match TRBD2. Germline CDR1 and CDR2: LGHNT and FRNRAP. The CDR3 extends over 14 amino acids. V shed 5 bases, J shed 3 bases, and the junction held 4 bases outside the gene matches. The chain's CDR3 is CASGMGLGTDTQYF. The CDR3 DNA sequence: TGTGCTAGTGGTATGGGACTAGGAACAGATACGCAGTATTTT.

The V call is TRBV7-8, the J call TRBJ1-2, with 7 bases fitting TRBD1. V lost 5 bases and J lost 4; bases outside the gene matches: 7. The CDR3 covers 14 residues. The germline CDR1 and CDR2 sequences are SGHVS and FQNEAQ. CDR3: CASSETGTVYGYTF. CDR3 coding DNA: TGTGCCAGCAGCGAAACCGGGACAGTCTATGGCTACACCTTC.

V usage is TRBV6-1 and J usage is TRBJ1-1, with 7 bases matching TRBD1. CDR1 and CDR2 (germline): MNHNS, SASEGT. The CDR3 runs to 14 residues. V gave up 5 bases and J gave up 3 bases; unmatched junction bases: 6. In nucleotides, the CDR3 is TGTGCCAGCAGTTTGACTACAGGGGACACTGAAGCTTTCTTT. As protein: CASSLTTGDTEAFF.

The rearrangement links TRBV11-2 to TRBJ1-4; the match to TRBD1 covers 8 bases. In germline, CDR1 is SGHAT, CDR2 FQNNGV. The ends lost 0 bases at V and 10 bases at J; junction bases unmatched: 4. The CDR3 loop spans 14 amino acids. CDR3 sequence reads: CASSLEGQALKLFF. DNA of the CDR3: TGTGCCAGCAGCTTAGAGGGACAGGCCCTAAAACTGTTTTTT.

V and J are TRBV6-6 and TRBJ1-5; D is uncertain. The CDR3 runs to 14 residues. V was trimmed by 5 bases and J by 2 bases, leaving 10 bases between them. CDR1 is MNHNY and CDR2 is SVGAGI in the germline V gene (reference sequence). CDR3 in DNA: TGTGCCAGCAGTATAGGGTTCGGCAATCAGCCCCAGCATTTT. The encoded protein is CASSIGFGNQPQHF.

J is TRBJ1-5 and V is TRBV21-1. TRBV21-1 is a pseudogene. This CDR3 region has 21 residues. Here the CDR3 reads CASSKMGGLREPFRPNQPQHF. The CDR3 nucleotides read TGTGCCAGCAGCAAAATGGGGGGACTGAGGGAGCCCTTCCGCCCTAATCAGCCCCAGCATTTT.

The J gene is TRBJ2-3, the V gene TRBV5-1, with 12 bases aligning to TRBD2. V shed 0 bases, J shed 10 bases, and the junction held 9 bases outside the gene matches. The CDR3 has 16 amino acids. Germline V CDR1 and CDR2: SGHRS, YFSETQ. CDR3 region: CASSLDAASGGGPQYF. The CDR3 DNA sequence: TGCGCCAGCAGCTTGGATGCAGCTAGCGGGGGGGGTCCGCAGTATTTT. The full variable domain, in which reference TRBV5-1 and TRBJ2-3 provide the parts outside the CDR3, is KAGVTQTPRYLIKTRGQQVTLSCSPISGHRSVSWYQQTPGQGLQFLFEYFSETQRNKGNFPGRFSGRQFSNSRSEMNVSTLELGDSALYLCASSLDAASGGGPQYFGPGTRLTVL.

The V gene is TRBV11-1, the J gene TRBJ2-3, with D unresolved. This CDR3 has 14 residues. The germline V gene encodes CDR1 SGHAT and CDR2 FQDESV (reference sequence). The ends were cut back, 5 bases at V and 4 bases at J, with 13 bases in the middle. The CDR3 DNA sequence: TGTGCCAGCAGCCTGGGTCAAGTGCCAGATACGCAGTATTTT. This codes for CASSLGQVPDTQYF.

This sequence joins TRBV18 and TRBJ2-5; D unclear. V was trimmed by 0 bases and J by 1 base, leaving 12 bases between them. The CDR3 spans 16 residues. Germline CDR1 and CDR2: KGHSH and LQKENI. In nucleotides, the CDR3 is TGTGCCAGCTCACCACCCCTCGGCAGATCCCAAGAGACCCAGTACTTC. Translating gives CASSPPLGRSQETQYF.

The chain links TRBV11-3 to TRBJ2-7; D is possibly TRBD1 (7 bases). V lost 3 bases, J lost 4 bases, and 13 bases lay in between. The CDR3 is made up of 14 amino acids. Looked up from germline, CDR1 is SGHNT and CDR2 is YENEEA. The CDR3 DNA follows: TGTGCCAGCAGCTTCCAGGGGGGAGTTTACGAGCAGTACTTC. Translated, it gives CASSFQGGVYEQYF.